These 24 T cell receptor beta chains came from one sample sequenced in a study of CD8 T cells in Susac syndrome. With random hexamers, roughly 0.45 to 1 ug RNA was reverse transcribed. TCRdb itself ran the immunoSEQ multiplex PCR reads through MiXCR, one entry per CDR3 protein. The table records around 81,000 distinct CDR3 sequences, 94% of them present only once. The specimen was CD8+ T cells from PBMCs. The receptors here all came from a human donor with Susac syndrome.

The CDR3 protein is CASSLGYLGLTGETNTEAFF. The CDR3 DNA follows: TGTGCCAGCAGTTTGGGATATCTCGGCCTGACAGGGGAGACGAACACTGAAGCTTTCTTT. The chain joins TRBV27 to TRBJ1-1; 8 bases fit TRBD1. The junction had 19 bases not matched to a gene; V was cut back by 3 bases and J by 1 base. The CDR3 covers 20 residues. Germline CDR1 reads MNHEY; CDR2 reads SMNVEV (reference sequence).

The rearrangement joins TRBV12-3 or TRBV12-4 to TRBJ2-5; weak D call: TRBD2 (6 bases). The CDR3 sequence is 14 residues long. The V gene lost 6 bases and the J gene lost 1 base, with 12 bases spanning the gap. CDR3 DNA sequence: TGTGCCAGCAGCCACCTAGCGTCCCAAGAGACCCAGTACTTC. Its translation is CASSHLASQETQYF.

The chain employs TRBV16 and TRBJ2-3, with D uncertain. This CDR3 is 15 amino acids long. Trimming shortened V by 4 bases and J by 0 bases, and 11 bases separated the two germline ends. Germline lookup yields CDR1 KGHSY and CDR2 FQNENV. The CDR3 region is CASSLNPQSTDTQYF. CDR3 DNA: TGTGCCAGCAGCCTCAACCCCCAAAGCACAGATACGCAGTATTTT.

This clonotype showed up just a few times. V and J are TRBV4-2 and TRBJ1-1; D gene uncertain. CDR3 length: 15 amino acids. Trimming removed 0 bases from V and 11 bases from J, with 19 bases in between. Germline V lookup: CDR1 LGHNA, CDR2 YNFKEQ. CDR3 region: CASSQDTTDGSGAFF. The CDR3 bases are TGTGCCAGCAGCCAAGATACCACAGATGGATCGGGGGCTTTCTTT.

The sample holds a few counts of this clonotype. V and J are TRBV6-5 and TRBJ2-3; 8 positions match TRBD2. The CDR3 runs to 15 residues. Germline V gives CDR1 MNHEY, CDR2 SVGAGI. Germline trimming cut 2 bases from V and 5 bases from J; bases unmatched to any gene: 6. CDR3 nucleotides: TGTGCCAGCAGTTACGGACGGGAGGGGATAGATACGCAGTATTTT. Translation gives CASSYGREGIDTQYF.

The V and J genes are TRBV28 and TRBJ2-5; TRBD1 matches 10 bases. Per germline, CDR1 MDHEN and CDR2 SYDVKM. Unmatched junction bases numbered 3, after V lost 5 bases and J lost 3 bases. This CDR3 comprises 14 residues. CDR3 bases: TGTGCCAGCAGTCGGGACAGGGGTAAAGAGACCCAGTACTTC. Translation: CASSRDRGKETQYF.

The chain links TRBV29-1 to TRBJ2-3, with TRBD2 matching 12 bases. With 0 bases clipped from V and 11 bases from J, the junction kept 9 bases outside the gene matches. CDR1 and CDR2 from the germline V gene are SQVTM and ANQGSEA. The CDR3 covers 15 residues. Here the CDR3 reads CSVEDLNSSGGVQYF. The DNA for the CDR3 is TGCAGCGTTGAAGACTTGAATTCTAGCGGGGGGGTGCAGTATTTT.

The rearrangement joins TRBV7-2 to TRBJ2-6; tentative D call: TRBD2 (5 bases). The CDR3 covers 16 residues. With 4 bases removed from V and 4 bases from J, the gap between germline ends came to 14 bases. The germline gives CDR1 SGHTA, CDR2 FQGNSA. The CDR3 region is CASSSLEGVGANVLTF. CDR3 in DNA: TGTGCCAGCAGCTCCCTCGAGGGAGTGGGGGCCAACGTCCTGACTTTC.

The V and J genes are TRBV6-5 and TRBJ2-2; weak D call: TRBD2 (5 bases). The V end was cut by 0 bases, the J end by 9 bases, with 23 bases between. This CDR3 region has 18 residues. Germline CDR1 reads MNHEY; CDR2 reads SVGAGI. The CDR3 spells CASSYSKHEWAGGRELFF. As DNA, the CDR3 is TGTGCCAGCAGTTACTCGAAGCACGAGTGGGCAGGCGGGCGGGAGCTGTTTTTT.

This chain uses TRBV7-9 with TRBJ2-7; D possibly matches TRBD1 or TRBD2 (5 bases each). This CDR3 comprises 16 residues. CDR1 and CDR2 from the germline V gene are SEHNR and FQNEAQ (reference sequence). Trimming took 2 bases from V and 2 from J, leaving 16 bases between them. The CDR3 protein is CASSLPPGAATYEQYF. In nucleotides, the CDR3 is TGTGCCAGCAGCTTACCCCCCGGGGCGGCAACCTACGAGCAGTACTTC.

The chain carries TRBV27 and TRBJ1-6; TRBD1 aligns across 10 bases. V lost 9 bases, J lost 7 bases, and 6 bases stayed unmatched. Germline CDR1 and CDR2: MNHEY and SMNVEV (reference sequence). The CDR3 consists of 14 residues. Written as DNA, the CDR3 is TGTGCCAGTTGGCCGGGACAGGGGAATTCACCCCTCCACTTT. It codes for CASWPGQGNSPLHF.

The rearrangement links TRBV15 to TRBJ1-1; 8 bases agree with TRBD1. Per the germline V gene, CDR1 is LNHNV and CDR2 is YYDKDF (reference sequence). The CDR3 loop spans 13 amino acids. The junction had 6 bases not matched to a gene; V was cut back by 7 bases and J by 5 bases. Here the CDR3 DNA reads TGTGCCACCAACCCAGGGGGCTTAACTGAAGCTTTCTTT. Encoded protein: CATNPGGLTEAFF. Drawing the rest from reference TRBV15 and TRBJ1-1, the complete variable domain is DAMVIQNPRYQVTQFGKPVTLSCSQTLNHNVMYWYQQKSSQAPKLLFHYYDKDFNNEADTPDNFQSRRPNTSFCFLDIRSPGLGDTAMYLCATNPGGLTEAFFGQGTRLTVV.

V is TRBV27 and J is TRBJ2-7; tentatively, D is TRBD1 (5 bases). The germline CDR1 and CDR2 sequences are MNHEY and SMNVEV (reference sequence). Trimming took 5 bases from V and 3 from J, leaving 14 bases between them. CDR3 size: 14 residues. The CDR3, as DNA: TGTGCCAGCAGTGATAGGCAGGGCGGCTACGAGCAGTACTTC. As protein: CASSDRQGGYEQYF.

V and J are TRBV12-3 or TRBV12-4 and TRBJ2-7; possibly TRBD1 or TRBD2 for D (5 bases each). The V end was cut by 6 bases, the J end by 2 bases, with 11 bases between. The CDR3 has 13 amino acids. CDR3 loop: CASSPGAAYEQYF. The CDR3 DNA sequence: TGTGCCAGCAGCCCCGGGGCAGCCTACGAGCAGTACTTC.

In its sample, this clonotype was seen a few times. The CDR3 sequence is CASSSLTGQYNYGYTF. CDR3 sequence (DNA): TGTGCCAGCAGTTCCTTAACGGGACAGTATAACTATGGCTACACCTTC. The chain links TRBV27 to TRBJ1-2, with 7 bases aligning to TRBD1. J lost 1 base, V lost 4 bases, and 9 bases had no gene match. Germline V lookup: CDR1 MNHEY, CDR2 SMNVEV (reference sequence). This CDR3 contains 16 residues.

V is TRBV29-1 and J is TRBJ1-1; no definite D call. Trimming shortened V by 3 bases and J by 2 bases, and 7 bases separated the two germline ends. The CDR3 length is 12 residues. Germline V gives CDR1 SQVTM, CDR2 ANQGSEA. CDR3 loop: CSVDGVNTEAFF. CDR3 bases: TGCAGCGTTGATGGGGTAAACACTGAAGCTTTCTTT.

The chain carries TRBV7-2 and TRBJ1-2, with 9 bases matching TRBD1. Germline trimming cut 4 bases from V and 4 bases from J; bases unmatched to any gene: 10. The CDR3 has 16 residues. The germline CDR1 and CDR2 sequences are SGHTA and FQGNSA. CDR3 sequence (DNA): TGTGCCAGCAGCTCCACAGGGGGCGCGGATTTCTATGGCTACACCTTC. It is translated as CASSSTGGADFYGYTF.

The genes are TRBV7-2 and TRBJ2-1; 15 positions agree with TRBD2. CDR1 is SGHTA, CDR2 FQGNSA, per germline. The trim removed 5 bases at V and 0 bases at J, leaving 8 bases unmatched. This CDR3 comprises 19 residues. This CDR3 is CASSPGLAGGVLSYNEQFF. In DNA, the CDR3 is TGTGCCAGCAGCCCGGGACTAGCGGGGGGAGTTCTCTCCTACAATGAGCAGTTCTTC. Supplemented by reference TRBV7-2 and TRBJ2-1, the full variable domain reads GAGVSQSPSNKVTEKGKDVELRCDPISGHTALYWYRQSLGQGLEFLIYFQGNSAPDKSGLPSDRFSAERTGGSVSTLTIQRTQQEDSAVYLCASSPGLAGGVLSYNEQFFGPGTRLTVL.

The V gene is TRBV4-1, the J gene TRBJ1-2, with a weak D call TRBD1 (5 bases). This CDR3 has 13 amino acids. V lost 0 bases, J lost 4 bases, and 6 bases lay in between. The germline CDR1 and CDR2 sequences are MGHRA and YSYEKL. CDR3 nucleotide sequence: TGCGCCAGCAGCCAAGACGACAGCTATGGCTACACCTTC. Protein product: CASSQDDSYGYTF.

The DNA of the CDR3 is TGTGCCAGCAGCCAAGATCCTGGCGGGGGGAACATTCAGTACTTC. Translated, it gives CASSQDPGGGNIQYF. The rearrangement uses TRBV4-2 and TRBJ2-4; 8 bases are shared with TRBD2. Germline V gene sequence: CDR1 LGHNA, CDR2 YNFKEQ. This CDR3 has 15 amino acids. V shed 0 bases and J 7 bases; nucleotides not matched to a gene: 5.

This clonotype was seen just once. The chain is built from TRBV4-1 and TRBJ2-5; weak D call: TRBD1 (5 bases). The V gene's germline CDR1 is MGHRA and CDR2 YSYEKL. V gave up 4 bases and J gave up 7 bases, with 16 bases separating them. The CDR3 is 14 amino acids. The CDR3 is CASSPEERRGTQYF. The CDR3 DNA is TGCGCCAGCAGCCCTGAGGAAAGAAGGGGGACCCAGTACTTC.

This clonotype was observed a single time. The chain is built from TRBV7-8 and TRBJ2-1; TRBD1 is a possible D gene (7 bases). CDR1 and CDR2 (germline): SGHVS, FQNEAQ. The V end lost 1 base, the J end lost 7 bases, and 11 bases lay between the germline ends. This CDR3 has 14 amino acids. The DNA of the CDR3 is TGTGCCAGCAGCTTAGGTGCAGGGGGGAATGAGCAGTTCTTC. Protein sequence: CASSLGAGGNEQFF. The full variable domain, rest sourced from reference TRBV7-8 and TRBJ2-1, is GAGVSQSPRYKVAKRGQDVALRCDPISGHVSLFWYQQALGQGPEFLTYFQNEAQLDKSGLPSDRFFAERPEGSVSTLKIQRTQQEDSAVYLCASSLGAGGNEQFFGPGTRLTVL.

In this sample, this clonotype turned up once. The chain uses TRBV27 and TRBJ2-5; TRBD1 aligns across 8 bases. The germline CDR1 and CDR2 sequences are MNHEY and SMNVEV (reference sequence). This CDR3 region has 14 residues. J gave up 7 bases and V 5 bases, and 9 bases lay outside the gene matches. The CDR3 region has the DNA TGTGCCAGCAGTACGACAGGGACAGGTGGGACCCAGTACTTC. Protein sequence: CASSTTGTGGTQYF.

The rearrangement uses TRBV15 and TRBJ2-1, with TRBD1 matching 9 bases. The V segment lost 1 base and the J segment 4 bases; nucleotides outside the gene matches: 5. There are 16 residues in the CDR3. Germline V gene sequence: CDR1 LNHNV, CDR2 YYDKDF (reference sequence). CDR3: CATSRGDRVDYNEQFF. CDR3 in DNA: TGTGCCACCAGCAGAGGGGACAGGGTCGATTACAATGAGCAGTTCTTC.